A single sample is the source of the 17 T cell receptor beta chains below, sequenced in a study of blood T cell repertoires in COVID-19. This table comes from immunoSEQ multiplex PCR, and its TCRdb copy is limited to in-frame clones, with some not included. The table shows tens of thousands of clones, with 94% occurring only once. Sample: peripheral blood. The receptor set was obtained from a human donor with active COVID-19. The donor label of this sample is uncertain.

The chain links TRBV19 to TRBJ2-5; 7 nucleotides line up with TRBD1. Losses at the gene ends were 7 bases for V and 1 base for J; bases not matched to a gene: 9. This CDR3 comprises 15 residues. Germline V gene lookup returns CDR1 LNHDA and CDR2 SQIVND (reference sequence). CDR3 sequence (DNA): TGTGCCAGTACCAACCTAGGACAGGCCCAAGAGACCCAGTACTTC. It translates to CASTNLGQAQETQYF.

The J gene is TRBJ1-1, the V gene TRBV9; D possibly corresponds to TRBD1 (6 bases). Trimming shortened V by 0 bases and J by 2 bases, and 17 bases separated the two germline ends. The length of the CDR3 is 17 residues. Germline CDR1 is SGDLS and CDR2 is YYNGEE. In nucleotides, the CDR3 is TGTGCCAGCAGCGTAGAGTATTTTGACAGGCAAAACACTGAAGCTTTCTTT. Translation: CASSVEYFDRQNTEAFF.

This rearrangement joins TRBV24-1 to TRBJ2-3; TRBD2 is a possible D gene (6 bases). The length of the CDR3 is 17 residues. The V end lost 3 bases, the J end lost 1 base, and 16 bases lay between the germline ends. Per germline, CDR1 KGHDR and CDR2 SFDVKD. The CDR3 nucleotides read TGTGCCACCAGTGATCCCGGGGCTCCGGGAGGCACAGATACGCAGTATTTT. It yields the protein CATSDPGAPGGTDTQYF.

V is TRBV6-6 and J is TRBJ1-5; maybe TRBD1 (6 bases). V was clipped by 4 bases and J by 7 bases, with 17 bases between them. Germline V gene data show CDR1 as MNHNY and CDR2 as SVGAGI (reference sequence). The CDR3 loop spans 15 amino acids. CDR3 nucleotides: TGTGCCAGCAGTTCGCACCAAAACAGGGTACAGCCCCAGCATTTT. It codes for CASSSHQNRVQPQHF.

The chain joins TRBV7-2 to TRBJ1-2; D is undetermined. V lost 1 base and J lost 3, with 9 bases in between. CDR1 is SGHTA and CDR2 is FQGNSA in the germline V gene. This CDR3 is 14 amino acids long. CDR3 sequence (DNA): TGTGCCAGCAGCTTAGGATTACGGTACTATGGCTACACCTTC. Translated: CASSLGLRYYGYTF.

The chain couples TRBV19 to TRBJ2-7, with 7 bases matching TRBD2. The CDR3 length is 16 residues. Losses at the gene ends were 5 bases for V and 1 base for J; bases not matched to a gene: 11. The germline V gene encodes CDR1 LNHDA and CDR2 SQIVND (reference sequence). The CDR3 spells CASSSSGLVPSYEQYF. The CDR3 DNA follows: TGTGCCAGTAGTTCCTCCGGACTAGTCCCTTCCTACGAGCAGTACTTC.

The chain links TRBV7-9 to TRBJ2-2, with 9 nucleotides matching TRBD1. The CDR3 is made up of 14 amino acids. V trimming: 6 bases; J trimming: 6 bases; junction bases outside the gene matches: 5. Looked up from germline, CDR1 is SEHNR and CDR2 is FQNEAQ (reference sequence). CDR3 DNA sequence: TGTGCCAGCAGTTACAGGGGGCAGCCCGGGGAGCTGTTTTTT. The encoded protein is CASSYRGQPGELFF.

This rearrangement joins TRBV2 to TRBJ2-7, with D possibly matching TRBD1 (6 bases). The CDR3 covers 14 residues. CDR1 and CDR2 (germline): SNHLY, FYNNEI. Trimming took off 4 bases at V and 0 bases at J, with 10 bases between the two ends. Written as DNA, the CDR3 is TGTGCCAGCAGTGCCAGGGGCCACTCCTACGAGCAGTACTTC. Translated: CASSARGHSYEQYF. The full variable domain, rest sourced from reference TRBV2 and TRBJ2-7, is EPEVTQTPSHQVTQMGQEVILRCVPISNHLYFYWYRQILGQKVEFLVSFYNNEISEKSEIFDDQFSVERPDGSNFTLKIRSTKLEDSAMYFCASSARGHSYEQYFGPGTRLTVT.

The chain is built from TRBV6-5 and TRBJ2-7; TRBD1 matches 9 bases. Germline CDR1 is MNHEY and CDR2 is SVGAGI. This CDR3 spans 13 amino acids. V gave up 5 bases and J gave up 5 bases; unmatched junction bases: 4. The CDR3 DNA reads TGTGCCAGCAGTCGACAGGGGGGGGACGAGCAGTACTTC. It codes for CASSRQGGDEQYF.

This sequence joins TRBV10-3 and TRBJ1-1; 7 nucleotides agree with TRBD1. Germline CDR1 ENHRY, CDR2 SYGVKD. The CDR3 is made up of 13 amino acids. V was clipped by 6 bases and J by 2 bases; unmatched bases: 3. CDR3 in DNA: TGTGCCATCAGCGGGACAGAAAACACTGAAGCTTTCTTT. Translation gives CAISGTENTEAFF.

The chain recombines TRBV5-1 with TRBJ2-1; TRBD1 agrees at 9 bases. From germline, CDR1 is SGHRS and CDR2 YFSETQ. The CDR3 spans 17 residues. V lost 4 bases to trimming and J lost 5 bases; unmatched junction nucleotides: 13. The CDR3 coding sequence is TGCGCCAGCAGCGTGAGAACTCCGGGACAGGGTGACAATGAGCAGTTCTTC. Protein: CASSVRTPGQGDNEQFF. The full variable domain, rest sourced from reference TRBV5-1 and TRBJ2-1, is KAGVTQTPRYLIKTRGQQVTLSCSPISGHRSVSWYQQTPGQGLQFLFEYFSETQRNKGNFPGRFSGRQFSNSRSEMNVSTLELGDSALYLCASSVRTPGQGDNEQFFGPGTRLTVL.

The genes are TRBV28 and TRBJ2-5; 8 bases match TRBD1. The V and J ends lost 5 bases and 4 bases, in that order; junction bases with no gene match: 6. Germline-derived CDR1 and CDR2 are MDHEN and SYDVKM. The CDR3 covers 14 residues. This CDR3 is CASSRSGGSETQYF. The CDR3 DNA follows: TGTGCCAGCAGTAGATCAGGGGGCTCAGAGACCCAGTACTTC.

Comments on this clone: The germline gene is not matched at one end of the junction; a read error may be the cause. The CDR3 loop reads CASSSGQGKMNF. DNA for the CDR3: TGTGCCAGCAGCTCTGGACAGGGCAAGATGAATTTT. The chain has TRBV7-2 and TRBJ2-3, with 8 bases fitting TRBD1. CDR3 length: 12 residues. The V gene's germline CDR1 is SGHTA and CDR2 FQGNSA.

The rearrangement links TRBV19 to TRBJ1-1; D ambiguous. Deletions cut 10 bases from V and 4 bases from J, with 19 bases between. The CDR3 consists of 14 residues. The V gene's germline CDR1 is LNHDA and CDR2 SQIVND (reference sequence). The CDR3 region has the DNA TGTGCCACTGATGAGGGAGGGTTTAGCACTGAAGCTTTCTTT. Protein: CATDEGGFSTEAFF.

The rearrangement links TRBV7-6 to TRBJ2-1; TRBD2 matches 11 bases. Per the germline V gene, CDR1 is SGHVS and CDR2 is FNYEAQ. The CDR3 has 20 amino acids. The ends lost 6 bases at V and 0 bases at J; junction bases unmatched: 16. CDR3 sequence reads: CASRLIAGGPSLSSYNEQFF. Here the CDR3 DNA reads TGTGCCAGCAGACTCATAGCGGGAGGGCCCTCCCTAAGCTCCTACAATGAGCAGTTCTTC.

This chain joins TRBV5-1 and TRBJ2-3; TRBD1 matches 10 bases. Germline V gene sequence: CDR1 SGHRS, CDR2 YFSETQ. V shed 7 bases and J 10 bases; nucleotides not matched to a gene: 6. CDR3 length: 12 residues. CDR3 nucleotide sequence: TGCGCCAGCGGCACCGGACAGGGGGCGCAGTATTTT. Protein product: CASGTGQGAQYF.

The V and J genes are TRBV3-1 (or the pseudogene TRBV3-2) and TRBJ2-7, with D maybe TRBD1 (5 bases). Germline V gene sequence: CDR1 LGHDT, CDR2 YNNKEL (reference sequence). This CDR3 spans 15 amino acids. V lost 4 bases to trimming and J lost 4 bases, with 17 bases between them. CDR3 loop: CASSRSRGAGYEQYF. The DNA for the CDR3 is TGTGCCAGCAGCCGGAGTAGGGGCGCAGGGTACGAGCAGTACTTC.